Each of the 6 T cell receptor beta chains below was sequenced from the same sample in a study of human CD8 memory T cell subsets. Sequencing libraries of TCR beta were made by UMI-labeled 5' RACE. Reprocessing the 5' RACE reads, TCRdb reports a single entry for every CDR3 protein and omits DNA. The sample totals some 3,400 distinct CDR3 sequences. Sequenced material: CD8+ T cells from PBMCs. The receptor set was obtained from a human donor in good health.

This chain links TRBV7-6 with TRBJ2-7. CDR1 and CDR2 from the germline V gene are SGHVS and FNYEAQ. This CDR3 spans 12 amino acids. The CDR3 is CASSSDNNEQYF.

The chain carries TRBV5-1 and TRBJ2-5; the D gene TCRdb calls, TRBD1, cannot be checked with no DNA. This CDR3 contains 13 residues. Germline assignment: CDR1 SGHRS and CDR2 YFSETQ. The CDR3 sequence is CASSSGQEETQYF.

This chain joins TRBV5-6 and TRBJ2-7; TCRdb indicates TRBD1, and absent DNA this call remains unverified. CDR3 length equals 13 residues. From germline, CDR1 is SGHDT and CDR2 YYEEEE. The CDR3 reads CASSPRDRDEQYF.

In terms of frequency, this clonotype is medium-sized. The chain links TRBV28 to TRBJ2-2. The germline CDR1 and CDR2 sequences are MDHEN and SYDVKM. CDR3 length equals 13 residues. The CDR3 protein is CASSLNVGWELFF.

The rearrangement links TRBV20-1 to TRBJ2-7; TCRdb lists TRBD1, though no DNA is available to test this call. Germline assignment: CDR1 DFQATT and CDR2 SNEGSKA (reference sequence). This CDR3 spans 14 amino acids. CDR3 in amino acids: CSARDLTGRGEQYF.

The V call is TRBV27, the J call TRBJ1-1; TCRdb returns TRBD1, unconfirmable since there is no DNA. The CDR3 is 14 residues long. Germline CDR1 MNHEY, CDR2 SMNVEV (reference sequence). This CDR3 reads CASRKYRGNTEAFF.